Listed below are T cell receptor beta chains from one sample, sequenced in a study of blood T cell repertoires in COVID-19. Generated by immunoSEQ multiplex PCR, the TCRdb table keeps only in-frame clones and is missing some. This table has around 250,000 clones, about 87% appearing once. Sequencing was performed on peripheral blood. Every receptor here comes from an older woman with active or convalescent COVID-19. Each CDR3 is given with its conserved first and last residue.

CASSTGDEQFF	TRBV2	TRBJ2-1
CASSLPGQGAPGELFF	TRBV7-3	TRBJ2-2
CASSQTGYEQYF	TRBV3-1/TRBV3-2	TRBJ2-7
CASSRGLAGVSYEQYF	TRBV9	TRBJ2-7
CSASPVSGANVLTF	TRBV20-1	TRBJ2-6
CASETGGMDGYTF	TRBV7-2	TRBJ1-2
CASSPGQGGIRNTIYF	TRBV18	TRBJ1-3
CARARTGDNEQFF	TRBV2	TRBJ2-1
CASSTAGRGRFF	TRBV6-2/TRBV6-3	TRBJ2-1
CASSSLRQETQYF	TRBV7-2	TRBJ2-5
CASSNGGANTGELFF	TRBV6-2/TRBV6-3	TRBJ2-2
CASSSMTGAREKLFF	TRBV5-1	TRBJ1-4
CASSDEFGGHEQYF	TRBV2	TRBJ2-7
CASSLQGRDQPQHF	TRBV5-4	TRBJ1-5
CASSLNTGMSTDTQYF	TRBV27	TRBJ2-3
CASSLDGGGTEAFF	TRBV5-1	TRBJ1-1
CASSPRRGGQRGNQPQHF	TRBV13	TRBJ1-5
CASSYSRTGGNEQFF	TRBV6-5	TRBJ2-1
CASSYSPGGGNQPQHF	TRBV6-6	TRBJ1-5
CASSLATGFSSYEQYF	TRBV7-9	TRBJ2-7
CASSWDSLNQPQHF	TRBV5-1	TRBJ1-5
CASSIGGGYTF	TRBV19	TRBJ1-2
CASSEQAGNTIYF	TRBV10-2	TRBJ1-3
CASSLRGNNQPQHF	TRBV5-4	TRBJ1-5
CSASRDSTYGYTF	TRBV20-1	TRBJ1-2
CASTQASYNEQFF	TRBV5-1	TRBJ2-1
CASSQGTSTDTQYF	TRBV4-3	TRBJ2-3
CASSYIGKNNEQFF	TRBV6-6	TRBJ2-1
CASSLEGGMNTGELFF	TRBV7-2	TRBJ2-2
CASSLAGDTEAFF	TRBV5-1	TRBJ1-1
CASKRTERGQPQHF	TRBV6-5	TRBJ1-5
CASTLPGTTYEQYF	TRBV2	TRBJ2-7
CATSDFRQEYGYTF	TRBV24-1	TRBJ1-2
CASSYFEGQGVVGANVLTF	TRBV6-2/TRBV6-3	TRBJ2-6
CASSSQEGATGGSPLHF	TRBV13	TRBJ1-6
CASSFRQAMAFF	TRBV5-8	TRBJ1-1